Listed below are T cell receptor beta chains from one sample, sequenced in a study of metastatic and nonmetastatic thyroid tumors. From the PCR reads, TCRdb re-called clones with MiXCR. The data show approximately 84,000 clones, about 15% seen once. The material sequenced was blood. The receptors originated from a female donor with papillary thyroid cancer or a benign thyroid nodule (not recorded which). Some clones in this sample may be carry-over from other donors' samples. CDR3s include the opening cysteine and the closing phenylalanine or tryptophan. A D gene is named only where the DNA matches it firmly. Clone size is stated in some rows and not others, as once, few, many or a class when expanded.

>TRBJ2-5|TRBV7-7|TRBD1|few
TGTGCTAGCAGCCCACCGGGACAGCTCCTAGGAGTAGAGACCCAGTACTTC
CASSPPGQLLGVETQYF
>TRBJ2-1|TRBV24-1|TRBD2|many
TGTGCCACCAGTGACCCCGGGAGGGACAATGAGCAGTTCTTC
CATSDPGRDNEQFF
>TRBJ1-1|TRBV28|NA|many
TGTGCCAGCTCTAGGGGGGGTAGGAACACTGAAGCTTTCTTT
CASSRGGRNTEAFF
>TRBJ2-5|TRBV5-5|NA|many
TGTGCCAGCAGCTGGGACGTGCAAGAGACCCAGTACTTC
CASSWDVQETQYF
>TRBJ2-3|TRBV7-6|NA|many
TGTGCCAGCAGCTTAGGTCCTACCGACACAGATACGCAGTATTTT
CASSLGPTDTDTQYF
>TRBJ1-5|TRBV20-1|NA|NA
TGCAGTGCTAGGCCTGGGATATGGAGAAGGGATCAGCCCCAGCATTTT
CSARPGIWRRDQPQHF
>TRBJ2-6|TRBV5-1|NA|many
TGCGCCAGCAGCTTGAGTGCCCCAGGGGCCGGGGCCAACGTCCTGACTTTC
CASSLSAPGAGANVLTF
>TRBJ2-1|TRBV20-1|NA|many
TGCAGTGCTAAAAACCTCGGCCCCGCCGGAGATGAGCAGTTCTTC
CSAKNLGPAGDEQFF
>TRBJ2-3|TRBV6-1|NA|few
TGTGCCAGCAGCCCCAGGGCTTTAGGAACAGATACGCAGTATTTT
CASSPRALGTDTQYF
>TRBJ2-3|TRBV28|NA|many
TGTGCCAGCAGTCCCCCGGGGTCCGGCACAGATACGCAGTATTTT
CASSPPGSGTDTQYF
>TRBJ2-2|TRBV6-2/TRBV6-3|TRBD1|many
TGTGCCAGCAGTCATCACAGGGGGCGATCGAACACCGGGGAGCTGTTTTTT
CASSHHRGRSNTGELFF
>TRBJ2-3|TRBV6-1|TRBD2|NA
TGTGCCAGCGGACTAGCTAGCACAGATACGCAGTATTTT
CASGLASTDTQYF
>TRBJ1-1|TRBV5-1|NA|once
TGCGCCAGCAGCTTGGTTGGGGGCGAAATCATAGGAAACACTGAAGCTTTCTTT
CASSLVGGEIIGNTEAFF
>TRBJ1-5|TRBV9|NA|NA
TGTGCCAGCAGCGTATCCCTCAGGGTCCCTCCTAGCACAGATACGCAGCATTTT
CASSVSLRVPPSTDTQHF
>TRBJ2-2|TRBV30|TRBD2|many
TGTGCCTGGAGTCTGACTAGCGGGGGGCCCGGGGAGCTGTTTTTT
CAWSLTSGGPGELFF
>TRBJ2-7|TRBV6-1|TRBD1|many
TGTGCCAGCCTTCGGGACAGGGTACGCTACGAGCAGTACTTC
CASLRDRVRYEQYF
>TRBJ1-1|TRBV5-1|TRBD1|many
TGCGCCAGCAGGTTGACAGGGACTGAAGCTTTCTTT
CASRLTGTEAFF